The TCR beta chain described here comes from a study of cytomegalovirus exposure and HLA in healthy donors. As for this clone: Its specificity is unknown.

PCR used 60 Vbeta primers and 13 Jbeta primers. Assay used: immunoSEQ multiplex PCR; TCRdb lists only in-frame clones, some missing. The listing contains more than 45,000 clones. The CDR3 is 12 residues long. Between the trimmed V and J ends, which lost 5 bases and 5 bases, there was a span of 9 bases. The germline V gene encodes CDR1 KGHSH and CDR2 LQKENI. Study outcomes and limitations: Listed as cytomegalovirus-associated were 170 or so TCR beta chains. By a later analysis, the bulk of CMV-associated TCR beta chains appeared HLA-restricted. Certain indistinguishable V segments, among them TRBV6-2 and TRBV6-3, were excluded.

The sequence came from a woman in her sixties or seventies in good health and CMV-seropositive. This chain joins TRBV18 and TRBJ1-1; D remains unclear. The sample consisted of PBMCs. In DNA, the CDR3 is TGTGCCAGCTCATCCCTCCGGACTGAAGCTTTCTTT. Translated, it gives CASSSLRTEAFF. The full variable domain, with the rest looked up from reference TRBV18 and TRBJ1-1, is NAGVMQNPRHLVRRRGQEARLRCSPMKGHSHVYWYRQLPEEGLKFMVYLQKENIIDESGMPKERFSAEFPKEGPSILRIQQVVRGDSAAYFCASSSLRTEAFFGQGTRLTVV.